The 3 T cell receptor beta chains below all came from one sample that was sequenced in a study of blood T cells in healthy people across ages (dated by TCRdb to between 2014 and 2017). Libraries were made using 5' RACE. A second about 7 to 12 cycle PCR used a sample-barcoded 5' primer and a J-beta primer mix. The public reads were run again by TCRdb, first through fastp at Q25 and then through MiXCR, and only productive beta chains were kept. Each entry merges the rows of one CDR3 protein and shows their most common DNA and genes. The sample table shows some 1.8 million distinct CDR3 sequences, and about two fifths are seen once. The ten top clones hold approximately 22% of the sample. Sequenced sample: blood. Receptor source: a human donor in good health.

In its sample, this clonotype was seen a few times. V and J are TRBV24-1 and TRBJ2-1; TRBD2 aligns across 7 bases. The ends lost 3 bases at V and 4 bases at J; junction bases unmatched: 8. This CDR3 has 16 amino acids. Germline V lookup: CDR1 KGHDR, CDR2 SFDVKD. Written as DNA, the CDR3 is TGTGCCACCAGTGATAGCCCTAGCGGACATTACAATGAGCAGTTCTTC. Translated, it gives CATSDSPSGHYNEQFF.

The chain is built from TRBV12-3 or TRBV12-4 and TRBJ1-1; D may be TRBD1 (6 bases). Deletions cut 4 bases from V and 11 bases from J, with 11 bases between. This CDR3 has 11 amino acids. In nucleotides, the CDR3 is TGTGCCAGCAGTTCGGACAGTATGGCTTTCTTT. This encodes CASSSDSMAFF.

This clonotype was counted ten times or more. V gene TRBV12-3 or TRBV12-4 combines with J gene TRBJ2-7, with TRBD1 matching 9 bases. Trimming cost V 6 bases and J 4 bases; bases outside gene matches: 7. CDR3 length: 14 amino acids. CDR3: CASSDWGQGYEQYF. CDR3 DNA: TGTGCCAGCAGCGATTGGGGACAGGGATACGAGCAGTACTTC.